The entry below describes one T cell receptor (beta chain). As yet, its antigen is unknown. 13 Jbeta primers and 60 Vbeta primers were used for the PCR. Produced via immunoSEQ multiplex PCR; TCRdb's table is partial and in-frame only. This table holds about 200,000 clones, roughly three quarters found once. The record originates from a study of cytomegalovirus exposure and HLA in healthy donors. On the study more broadly: There were just under 400 genotyped donors. Of these, 75% to 90% fell in the genetic ancestry cluster associated with self-reported Caucasian donors.

General study results and limits: Researchers reportedly found TCR beta sequences accurately predicted most subjects' HLA-A and HLA-B alleles. A later analysis linked a missense DCLRE1C variant to TCR beta V- and J-gene trimming. The study had only CMV serostatus as immune exposure information.

The specimen was PBMCs. The TCR originated in a woman in her forties or fifties in good health and CMV-seronegative.

CDR3 sequence (DNA): TGTGCCAGCTCACCCGAGCGGTATGGCTACACCTTC. Protein: CASSPERYGYTF. The V gene is TRBV18, the J gene TRBJ1-2; D is undetermined. The CDR3 covers 12 residues. V was shortened by 3 bases and J by 5 bases, with 7 bases between the two germline ends. Germline CDR1 reads KGHSH; CDR2 reads LQKENI.